This paragraph covers one T cell receptor beta chain sequence. Germline lookup yields CDR1 SGHNT and CDR2 YYREEE (reference sequence). V lost 4 bases to trimming and J lost 5 bases; unmatched junction nucleotides: 12. The CDR3 has 16 residues. This specimen belongs to a study of blood T cell repertoires in COVID-19. Overall study context: Specimens from acute and convalescent COVID-19 originated in the United States, Italy and Spain.

Measured with immunoSEQ multiplex PCR; TCRdb has only the in-frame clones, and not every one. The sample shows fewer than 300,000 clones, approximately 86% of them seen only once. Sequencing input: peripheral blood. The chain carries TRBV5-4 and TRBJ1-2; 9 nucleotides line up with TRBD1. The clonotype originates from a woman under 30 with acute or convalescent COVID-19. This CDR3 reads CASSRTGTGKGYGYTF. The CDR3 DNA reads as TGTGCCAGCAGCCGGACCGGGACAGGGAAGGGGTATGGCTACACCTTC.